This T cell receptor beta chain was sequenced for a study of blood T cell repertoires in COVID-19. The wider study: PBMCs, B-cell-depleted T cells, or T cells provided the cDNA or gDNA that made up the material.

The CDR3 covers 18 residues. Per germline, CDR1 SEHNR and CDR2 FQNEAQ (reference sequence). V was pared by 5 bases and J by 2 bases, with 12 bases of the junction left unmatched. This clone was detected only once. The repertoire was sequenced with immunoSEQ multiplex PCR; TCRdb's copy has only in-frame clones and lacks some. The sample holds about 46,000 clones, 88% seen once. Sequenced material: peripheral blood. The TCR originated in a human donor with active COVID-19. The donor label of this sample is uncertain. V is TRBV7-9 and J is TRBJ2-1; 10 bases match TRBD2. The CDR3 here is CASSLLRGTSVTYNEQFF. The CDR3 nucleotides are TGTGCCAGCAGCCTCCTCCGTGGGACTAGCGTAACCTACAATGAGCAGTTCTTC.